The present T cell receptor (beta chain) was sequenced within a study of control samples from healthy donors and cancer patients. Trimming took off 8 bases at V and 1 base at J, with 9 bases between the two ends. CDR1 is SNHLY and CDR2 is FYNNEI in the germline V gene. The CDR3 length is 13 residues. TCRdb's copy holds only in-frame clones and misses some; the assay was immunoSEQ multiplex PCR. The table shows 350,000 to 450,000 clones, with 90% occurring only once. The receptor was derived from a man aged 35-49 years with head and neck cancer. The specimen sequenced was PBMCs. The V gene is TRBV2, the J gene TRBJ1-3; D gene uncertain. DNA for the CDR3: TGTGCCAGCCTAGGAGGGTCTGGAAACACCATATATTTT. This gives the protein CASLGGSGNTIYF.